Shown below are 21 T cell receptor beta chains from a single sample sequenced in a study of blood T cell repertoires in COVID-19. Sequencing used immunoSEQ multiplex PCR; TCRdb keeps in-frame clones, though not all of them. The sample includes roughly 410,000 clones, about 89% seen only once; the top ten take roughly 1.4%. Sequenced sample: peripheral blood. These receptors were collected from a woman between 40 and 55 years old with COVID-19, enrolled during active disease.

The CDR3 reads CAWNLPGLGVQETQYF. The CDR3 coding sequence is TGTGCCTGGAATCTCCCGGGACTAGGGGTCCAAGAGACCCAGTACTTC. The chain has TRBV30 and TRBJ2-5, with 8 positions matching TRBD2. The CDR3 length is 16 residues. The ends lost 4 bases at V and 1 base at J; junction bases unmatched: 11. Germline-derived CDR1 and CDR2 are GTSNPN and SVGIG (reference sequence).

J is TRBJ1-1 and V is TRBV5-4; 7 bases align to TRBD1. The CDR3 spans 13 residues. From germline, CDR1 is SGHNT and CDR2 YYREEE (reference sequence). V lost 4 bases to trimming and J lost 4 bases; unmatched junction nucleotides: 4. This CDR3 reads CASSVTGITEAFF. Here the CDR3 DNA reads TGTGCCAGCAGCGTGACAGGGATCACTGAAGCTTTCTTT.

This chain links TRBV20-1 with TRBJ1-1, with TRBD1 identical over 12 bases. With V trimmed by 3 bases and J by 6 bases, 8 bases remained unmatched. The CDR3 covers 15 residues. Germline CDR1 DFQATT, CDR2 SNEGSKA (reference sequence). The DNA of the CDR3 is TGCAGTGCTAGTGGCTCGGGACAGGGGGCTTCTGAAGCTTTCTTT. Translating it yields CSASGSGQGASEAFF.

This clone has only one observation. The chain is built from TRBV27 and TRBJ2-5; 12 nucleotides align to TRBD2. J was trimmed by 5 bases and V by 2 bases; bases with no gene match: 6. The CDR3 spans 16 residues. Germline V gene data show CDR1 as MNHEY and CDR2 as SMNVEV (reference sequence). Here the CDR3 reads CASSLLTSGSGETQYF. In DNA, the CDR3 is TGTGCCAGCAGTTTACTGACTAGCGGGAGTGGGGAGACCCAGTACTTC.

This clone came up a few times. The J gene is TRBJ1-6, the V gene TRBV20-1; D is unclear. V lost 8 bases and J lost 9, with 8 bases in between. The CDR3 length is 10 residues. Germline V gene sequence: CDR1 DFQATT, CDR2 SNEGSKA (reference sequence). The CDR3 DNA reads TGCAGTTTGGAGGGTTCACCCCTCCACTTT. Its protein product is CSLEGSPLHF.

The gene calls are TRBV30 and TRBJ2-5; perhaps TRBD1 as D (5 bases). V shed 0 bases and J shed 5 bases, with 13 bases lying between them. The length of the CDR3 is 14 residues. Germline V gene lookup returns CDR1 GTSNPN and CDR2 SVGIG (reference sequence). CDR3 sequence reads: CAWSVKGSGETQYF. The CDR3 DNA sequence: TGTGCCTGGAGTGTAAAGGGATCAGGGGAGACCCAGTACTTC. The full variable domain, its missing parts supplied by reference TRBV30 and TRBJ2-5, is SQTIHQWPATLVQPVGSPLSLECTVEGTSNPNLYWYRQAAGRGLQLLFYSVGIGQISSEVPQNLSASRPQDRQFILSSKKLLLSDSGFYLCAWSVKGSGETQYFGPGTRLLVL.

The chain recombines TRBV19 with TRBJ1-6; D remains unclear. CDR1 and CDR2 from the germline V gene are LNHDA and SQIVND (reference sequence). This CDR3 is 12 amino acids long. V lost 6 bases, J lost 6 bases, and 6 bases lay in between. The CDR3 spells CASRVANSPLHF. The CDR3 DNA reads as TGTGCCAGTAGGGTGGCTAATTCACCCCTCCACTTT.

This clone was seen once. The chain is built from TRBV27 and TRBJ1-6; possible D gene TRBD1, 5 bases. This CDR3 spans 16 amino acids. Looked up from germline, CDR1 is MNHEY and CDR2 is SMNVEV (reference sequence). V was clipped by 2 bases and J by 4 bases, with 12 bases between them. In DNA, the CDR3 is TGTGCCAGCAGTTTAGCGCAGGGCAGGTATAATTCACCCCTCCACTTT. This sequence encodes CASSLAQGRYNSPLHF.

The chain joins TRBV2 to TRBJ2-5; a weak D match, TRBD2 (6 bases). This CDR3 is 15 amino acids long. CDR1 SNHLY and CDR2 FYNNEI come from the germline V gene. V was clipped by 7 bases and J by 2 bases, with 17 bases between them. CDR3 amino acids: CASKSRETPQETQYF. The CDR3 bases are TGTGCCAGCAAAAGCCGGGAGACCCCTCAAGAGACCCAGTACTTC.

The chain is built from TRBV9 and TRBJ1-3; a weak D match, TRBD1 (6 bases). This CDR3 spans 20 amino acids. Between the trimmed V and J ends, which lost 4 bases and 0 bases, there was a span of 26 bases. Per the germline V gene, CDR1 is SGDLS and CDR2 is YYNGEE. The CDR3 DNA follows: TGTGCCAGCAGCCAAGAGGGTGTTTGGACAGTCGCCCTCTCTGGAAACACCATATATTTT. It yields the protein CASSQEGVWTVALSGNTIYF. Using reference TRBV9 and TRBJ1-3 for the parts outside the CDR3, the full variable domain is DSGVTQTPKHLITATGQRVTLRCSPRSGDLSVYWYQQSLDQGLQFLIQYYNGEERAKGNILERFSAQQFPDLHSELNLSSLELGDSALYFCASSQEGVWTVALSGNTIYFGEGSWLTVV.

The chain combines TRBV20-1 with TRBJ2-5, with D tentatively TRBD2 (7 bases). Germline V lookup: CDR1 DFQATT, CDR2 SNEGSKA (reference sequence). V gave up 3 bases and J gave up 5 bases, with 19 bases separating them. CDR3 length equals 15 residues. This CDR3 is CSASFSGGAGETQYF. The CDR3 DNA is TGCAGTGCTAGTTTCAGTGGGGGGGCGGGTGAGACCCAGTACTTC.

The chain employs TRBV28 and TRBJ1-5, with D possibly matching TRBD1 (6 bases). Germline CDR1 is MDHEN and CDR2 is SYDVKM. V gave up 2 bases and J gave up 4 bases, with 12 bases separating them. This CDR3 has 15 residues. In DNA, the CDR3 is TGTGCCAGCAGTTTAACAGGGTCGAGGAATCAGCCCCAGCATTTT. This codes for CASSLTGSRNQPQHF.

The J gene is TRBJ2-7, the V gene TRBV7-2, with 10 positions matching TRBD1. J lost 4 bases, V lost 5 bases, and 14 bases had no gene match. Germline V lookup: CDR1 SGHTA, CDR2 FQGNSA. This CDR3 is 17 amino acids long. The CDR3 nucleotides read TGTGCCAGCAGCCCGGAGCGAGTGTGGGACAGGGGATACGAGCAGTACTTC. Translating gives CASSPERVWDRGYEQYF. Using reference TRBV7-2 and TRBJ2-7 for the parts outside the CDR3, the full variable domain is GAGVSQSPSNKVTEKGKDVELRCDPISGHTALYWYRQSLGQGLEFLIYFQGNSAPDKSGLPSDRFSAERTGGSVSTLTIQRTQQEDSAVYLCASSPERVWDRGYEQYFGPGTRLTVT.

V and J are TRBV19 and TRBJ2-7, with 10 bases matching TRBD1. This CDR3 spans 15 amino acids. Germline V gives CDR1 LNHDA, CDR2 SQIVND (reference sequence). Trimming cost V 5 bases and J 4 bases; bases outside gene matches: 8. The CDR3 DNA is TGTGCCAGTAGTTCGCCGGGACAGGGGTGGTACGAGCAGTACTTC. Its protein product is CASSSPGQGWYEQYF.

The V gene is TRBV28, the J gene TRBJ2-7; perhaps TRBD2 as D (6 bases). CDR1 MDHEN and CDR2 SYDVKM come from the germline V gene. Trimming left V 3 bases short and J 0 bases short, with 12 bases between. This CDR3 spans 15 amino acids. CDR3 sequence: CASSFGTLSSYEQYF. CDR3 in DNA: TGTGCCAGCAGTTTCGGGACTCTCAGCTCCTACGAGCAGTACTTC.

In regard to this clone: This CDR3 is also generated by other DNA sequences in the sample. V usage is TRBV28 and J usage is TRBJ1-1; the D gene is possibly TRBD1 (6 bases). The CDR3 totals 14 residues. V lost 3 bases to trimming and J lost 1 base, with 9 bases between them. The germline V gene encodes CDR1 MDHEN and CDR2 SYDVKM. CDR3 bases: TGTGCCAGCAGTTTCGGGGGGGCGAACACTGAAGCTTTCTTT. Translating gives CASSFGGANTEAFF. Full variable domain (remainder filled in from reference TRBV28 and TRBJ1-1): DVKVTQSSRYLVKRTGEKVFLECVQDMDHENMFWYRQDPGLGLRLIYFSYDVKMKEKGDIPEGYSVSREKKERFSLILESASTNQTSMYLCASSFGGANTEAFFGQGTRLTVV.

CDR3 protein: CASSVIPTTHDNEQFF. Written as DNA, the CDR3 is TGTGCCAGCAGCGTGATACCAACCACTCACGACAATGAGCAGTTCTTC. The chain is built from TRBV9 and TRBJ2-1; D is unclear. CDR3 length: 16 amino acids. Trimming removed 2 bases from V and 5 bases from J, with 17 bases in between. Germline loops: CDR1 SGDLS, CDR2 YYNGEE.

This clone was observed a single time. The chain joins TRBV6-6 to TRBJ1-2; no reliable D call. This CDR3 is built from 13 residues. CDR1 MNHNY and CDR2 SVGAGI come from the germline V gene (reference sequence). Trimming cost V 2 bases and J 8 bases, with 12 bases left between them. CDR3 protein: CASSYQLADGYTF. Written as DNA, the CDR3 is TGTGCCAGCAGTTACCAATTAGCGGACGGCTACACCTTC.

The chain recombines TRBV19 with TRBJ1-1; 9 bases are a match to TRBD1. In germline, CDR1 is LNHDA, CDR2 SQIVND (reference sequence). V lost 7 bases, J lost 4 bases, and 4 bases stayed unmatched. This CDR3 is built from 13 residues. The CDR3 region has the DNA TGTGCCAGTACCCCGACAGGGGGCACTGAAGCTTTCTTT. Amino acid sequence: CASTPTGGTEAFF.

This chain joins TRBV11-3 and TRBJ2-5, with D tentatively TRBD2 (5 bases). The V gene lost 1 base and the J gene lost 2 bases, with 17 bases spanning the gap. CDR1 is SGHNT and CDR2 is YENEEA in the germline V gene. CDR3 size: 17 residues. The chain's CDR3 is CASSLGSDGGIQETQYF. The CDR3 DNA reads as TGTGCCAGCAGCTTAGGCTCGGACGGAGGAATACAAGAGACCCAGTACTTC. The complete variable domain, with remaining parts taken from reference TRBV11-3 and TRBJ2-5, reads EAGVVQSPRYKIIEKKQPVAFWCNPISGHNTLYWYLQNLGQGPELLIRYENEEAVDDSQLPKDRFSAERLKGVDSTLKIQPAELGDSAVYLCASSLGSDGGIQETQYFGPGTRLLVL.

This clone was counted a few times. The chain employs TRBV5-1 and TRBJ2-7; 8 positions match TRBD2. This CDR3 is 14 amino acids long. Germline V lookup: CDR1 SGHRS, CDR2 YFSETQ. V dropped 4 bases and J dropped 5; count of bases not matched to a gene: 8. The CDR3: CASSGGLATHEQYF. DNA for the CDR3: TGCGCCAGCAGCGGTGGACTAGCCACTCACGAGCAGTACTTC. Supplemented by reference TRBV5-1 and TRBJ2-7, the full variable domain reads KAGVTQTPRYLIKTRGQQVTLSCSPISGHRSVSWYQQTPGQGLQFLFEYFSETQRNKGNFPGRFSGRQFSNSRSEMNVSTLELGDSALYLCASSGGLATHEQYFGPGTRLTVT.